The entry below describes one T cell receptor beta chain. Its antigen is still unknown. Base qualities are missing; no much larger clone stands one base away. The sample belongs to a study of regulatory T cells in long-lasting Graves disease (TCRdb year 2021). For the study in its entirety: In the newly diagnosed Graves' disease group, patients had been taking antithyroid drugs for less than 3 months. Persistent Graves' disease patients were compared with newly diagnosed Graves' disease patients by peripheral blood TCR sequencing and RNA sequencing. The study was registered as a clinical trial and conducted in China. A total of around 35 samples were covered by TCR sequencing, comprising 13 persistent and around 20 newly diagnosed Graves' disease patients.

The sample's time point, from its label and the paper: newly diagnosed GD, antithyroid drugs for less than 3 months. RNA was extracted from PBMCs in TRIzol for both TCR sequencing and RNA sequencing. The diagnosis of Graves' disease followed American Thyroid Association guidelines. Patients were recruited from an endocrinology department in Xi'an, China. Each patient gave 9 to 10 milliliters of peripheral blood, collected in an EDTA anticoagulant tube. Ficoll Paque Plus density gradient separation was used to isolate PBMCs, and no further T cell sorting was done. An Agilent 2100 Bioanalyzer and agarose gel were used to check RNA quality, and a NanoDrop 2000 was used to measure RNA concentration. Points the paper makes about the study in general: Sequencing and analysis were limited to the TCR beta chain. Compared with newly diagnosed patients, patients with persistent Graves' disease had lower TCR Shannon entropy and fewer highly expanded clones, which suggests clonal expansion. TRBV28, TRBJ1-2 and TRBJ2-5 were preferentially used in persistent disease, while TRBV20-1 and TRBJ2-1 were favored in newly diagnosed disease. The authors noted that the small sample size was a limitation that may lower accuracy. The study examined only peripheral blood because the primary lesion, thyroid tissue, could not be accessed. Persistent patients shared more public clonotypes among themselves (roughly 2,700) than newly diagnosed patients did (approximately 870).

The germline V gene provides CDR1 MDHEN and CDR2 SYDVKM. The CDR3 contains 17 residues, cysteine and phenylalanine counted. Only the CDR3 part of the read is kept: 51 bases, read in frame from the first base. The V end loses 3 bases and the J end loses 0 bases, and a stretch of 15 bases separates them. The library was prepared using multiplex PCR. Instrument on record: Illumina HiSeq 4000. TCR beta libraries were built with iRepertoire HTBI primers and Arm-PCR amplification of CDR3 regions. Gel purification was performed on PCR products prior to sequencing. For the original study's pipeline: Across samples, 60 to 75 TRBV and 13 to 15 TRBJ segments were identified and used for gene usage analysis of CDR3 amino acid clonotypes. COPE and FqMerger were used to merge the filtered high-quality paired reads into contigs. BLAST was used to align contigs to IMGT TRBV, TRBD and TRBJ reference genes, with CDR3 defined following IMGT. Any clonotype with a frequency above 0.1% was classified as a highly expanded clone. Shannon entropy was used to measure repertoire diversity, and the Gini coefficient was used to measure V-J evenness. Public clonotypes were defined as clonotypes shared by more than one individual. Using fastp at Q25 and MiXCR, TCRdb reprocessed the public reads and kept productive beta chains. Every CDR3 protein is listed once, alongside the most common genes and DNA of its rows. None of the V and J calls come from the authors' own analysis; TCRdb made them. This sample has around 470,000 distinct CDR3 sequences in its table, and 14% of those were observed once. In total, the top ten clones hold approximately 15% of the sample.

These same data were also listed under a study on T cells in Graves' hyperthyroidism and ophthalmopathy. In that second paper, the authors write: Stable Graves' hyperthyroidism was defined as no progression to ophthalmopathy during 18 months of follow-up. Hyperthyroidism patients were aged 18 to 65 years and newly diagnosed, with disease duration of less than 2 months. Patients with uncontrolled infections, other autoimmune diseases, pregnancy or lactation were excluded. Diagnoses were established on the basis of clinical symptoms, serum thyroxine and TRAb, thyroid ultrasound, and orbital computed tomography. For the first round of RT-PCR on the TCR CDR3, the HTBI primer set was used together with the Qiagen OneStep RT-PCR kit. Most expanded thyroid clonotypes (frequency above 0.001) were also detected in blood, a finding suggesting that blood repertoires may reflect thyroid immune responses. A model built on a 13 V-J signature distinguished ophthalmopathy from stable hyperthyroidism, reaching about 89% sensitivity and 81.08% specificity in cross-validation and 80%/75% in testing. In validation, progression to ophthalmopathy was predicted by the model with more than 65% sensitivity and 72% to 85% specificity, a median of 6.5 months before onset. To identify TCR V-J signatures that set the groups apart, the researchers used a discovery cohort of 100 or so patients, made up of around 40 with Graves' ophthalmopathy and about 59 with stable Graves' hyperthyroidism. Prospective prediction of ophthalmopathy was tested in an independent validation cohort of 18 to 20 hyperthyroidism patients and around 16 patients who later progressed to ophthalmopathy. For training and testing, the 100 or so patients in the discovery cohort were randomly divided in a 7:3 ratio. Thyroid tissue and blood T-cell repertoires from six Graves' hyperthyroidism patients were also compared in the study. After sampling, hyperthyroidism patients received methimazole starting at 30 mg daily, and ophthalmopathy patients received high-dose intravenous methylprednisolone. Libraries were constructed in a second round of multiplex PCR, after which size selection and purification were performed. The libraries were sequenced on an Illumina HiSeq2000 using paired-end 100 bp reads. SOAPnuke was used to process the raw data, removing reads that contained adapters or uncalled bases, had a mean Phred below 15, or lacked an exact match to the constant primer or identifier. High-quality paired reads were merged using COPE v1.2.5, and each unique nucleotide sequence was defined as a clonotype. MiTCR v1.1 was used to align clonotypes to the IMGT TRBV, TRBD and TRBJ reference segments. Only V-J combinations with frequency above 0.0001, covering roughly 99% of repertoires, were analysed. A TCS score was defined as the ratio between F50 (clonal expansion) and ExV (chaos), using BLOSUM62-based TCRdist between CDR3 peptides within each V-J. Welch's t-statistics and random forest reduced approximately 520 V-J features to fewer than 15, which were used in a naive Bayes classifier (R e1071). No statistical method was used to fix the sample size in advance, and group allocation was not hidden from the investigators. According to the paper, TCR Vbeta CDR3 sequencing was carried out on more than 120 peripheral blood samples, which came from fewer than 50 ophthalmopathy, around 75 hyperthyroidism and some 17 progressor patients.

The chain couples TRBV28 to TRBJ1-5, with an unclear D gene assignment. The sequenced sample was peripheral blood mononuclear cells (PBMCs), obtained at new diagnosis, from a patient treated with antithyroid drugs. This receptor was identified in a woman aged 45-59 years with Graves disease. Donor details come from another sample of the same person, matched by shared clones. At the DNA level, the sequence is TGTGCCAGCAGTTTTGCGCCGGCGCCGTATAGCAATCAGCCCCAGCATTTT. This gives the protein CASSFAPAPYSNQPQHF. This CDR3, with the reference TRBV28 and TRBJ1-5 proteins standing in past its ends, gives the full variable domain DVKVTQSSRYLVKRTGEKVFLECVQDMDHENMFWYRQDPGLGLRLIYFSYDVKMKEKGDIPEGYSVSREKKERFSLILESASTNQTSMYLCASSFAPAPYSNQPQHFGDGTRLSIL.